These 28 T cell receptor beta chains came from one sample sequenced in a study of cytomegalovirus exposure and HLA in healthy donors. Amplification used 60 Vbeta primers and 13 Jbeta primers. Assay used: immunoSEQ multiplex PCR; TCRdb lists only in-frame clones, some missing. The repertoire holds about 200,000 clones, around 83% seen once, with around 1.6% in the top ten. Sequencing used PBMCs. These receptors were taken from a man between 35 and 55 years old in good health and CMV-seropositive.

The rearrangement links TRBV11-3 to TRBJ2-1; 7 bases are a match to TRBD1. CDR3 size: 14 residues. Germline V gives CDR1 SGHNT, CDR2 YENEEA. The V and J ends lost 4 bases and 7 bases, in that order; junction bases with no gene match: 7. The CDR3 here is CASSSRQGVNEQFF. CDR3 bases: TGTGCCAGCAGCTCCCGACAGGGAGTAAATGAGCAGTTCTTC. The full variable domain, rest sourced from reference TRBV11-3 and TRBJ2-1, is EAGVVQSPRYKIIEKKQPVAFWCNPISGHNTLYWYLQNLGQGPELLIRYENEEAVDDSQLPKDRFSAERLKGVDSTLKIQPAELGDSAVYLCASSSRQGVNEQFFGPGTRLTVL.

This clone was detected once. The junction shows a germline mismatch at one end, possibly a read error. The J gene is TRBJ2-5, the V gene TRBV7-9, with D possibly TRBD2 on 5 matching bases. Germline CDR1 and CDR2: SEHNR and FQNEAQ (reference sequence). This CDR3 is built from 14 residues. CDR3 in amino acids: CSSTKGSGGETQYF. CDR3 nucleotide sequence: TGTTCCAGCACCAAGGGCAGCGGTGGGGAGACCCAGTACTTC.

This clone was observed once. This CDR3 reads CASSQSVRALDYEQYF. The CDR3 DNA reads as TGCGCCAGCAGTCAATCTGTCAGGGCTTTGGACTACGAGCAGTACTTC. The V and J genes are TRBV23-1 and TRBJ2-7; perhaps TRBD1 as D (5 bases). TRBV23-1 is identified as an open reading frame with a role that is uncertain. The CDR3 contains 16 residues. Between the trimmed V and J ends, which lost 0 bases and 3 bases, there was a span of 15 bases.

The rearrangement links TRBV20-1 to TRBJ1-2; D ambiguous. V dropped 7 bases and J dropped 7 bases, with 13 bases sitting between them. The CDR3 is 11 residues long. Per the germline V gene, CDR1 is DFQATT and CDR2 is SNEGSKA (reference sequence). The CDR3 region has the DNA TGCAGTGTTTCTCCGGCGGGTGGCTACACCTTC. Translating it yields CSVSPAGGYTF.

This clone occurred once. The V and J genes are TRBV19 and TRBJ2-1, with D possibly TRBD1 on 5 matching bases. The V gene's germline CDR1 is LNHDA and CDR2 SQIVND (reference sequence). Trimming removed 6 bases at V and 6 bases at J, with 15 bases between. The CDR3 extends over 14 amino acids. The CDR3 sequence is CASSPRQGTNEQFF. CDR3 coding DNA: TGTGCCAGTAGCCCGAGGCAGGGAACCAATGAGCAGTTCTTC.

This clone was recorded once. This chain links TRBV7-9 with TRBJ2-4; D unresolved. Trimming removed 2 bases at V and 7 bases at J, with 9 bases between. CDR3 length equals 13 residues. CDR1 and CDR2 from the germline V gene are SEHNR and FQNEAQ (reference sequence). The CDR3 loop reads CASSLPPVNIQYF. The CDR3 nucleotides read TGTGCCAGCAGCTTACCCCCTGTGAACATTCAGTACTTC.

This sequence joins TRBV18 and TRBJ2-7; 9 bases line up with TRBD1. CDR3 length: 18 residues. The germline V gene has CDR1 KGHSH and CDR2 LQKENI. Unmatched junction bases numbered 12, after V lost 3 bases and J lost 0 bases. CDR3 nucleotide sequence: TGTGCCAGCTCACCCACAAACCGGGACAGGGTCATCTCCTACGAGCAGTACTTC. It translates to CASSPTNRDRVISYEQYF.

The chain couples TRBV11-3 to TRBJ2-7; 8 bases are a match to TRBD1. This CDR3 contains 14 residues. The V gene end was trimmed by 4 bases and the J gene end by 7 bases; junction bases not matched to a gene: 9. Germline V gene lookup returns CDR1 SGHNT and CDR2 YENEEA. As DNA, the CDR3 is TGTGCCAGCAGCTCGGGGCAGGGGGCGGGAGAGCAGTACTTC. Amino acids: CASSSGQGAGEQYF.

The V call is TRBV19, the J call TRBJ1-2; 7 bases agree with TRBD1. The CDR3 covers 14 residues. CDR1 and CDR2 (germline): LNHDA, SQIVND (reference sequence). Germline trimming cut 7 bases from V and 5 bases from J; bases unmatched to any gene: 10. CDR3 DNA: TGTGCCAGTAACCGTCGGGACAGTGAGTATGGCTACACCTTC. It is translated as CASNRRDSEYGYTF.

The table lists this clone with a count of one. Other DNA sequences in this specimen translate into the identical CDR3. The chain joins TRBV6-6 to TRBJ1-1; perhaps TRBD1 as D (5 bases). The CDR3 has 13 residues. V lost 4 bases to trimming and J lost 3 bases, with 9 bases between them. The germline CDR1 and CDR2 sequences are MNHNY and SVGAGI (reference sequence). Here the CDR3 DNA reads TGTGCCAGCAGTTCCCAGGGTGACACTGAAGCTTTCTTT. As protein: CASSSQGDTEAFF.

The chain links TRBV29-1 to TRBJ2-1, with 9 bases lining up with TRBD2. Germline loops: CDR1 SQVTM, CDR2 ANQGSEA. V lost 4 bases and J lost 3; bases outside the gene matches: 4. The CDR3 extends over 14 amino acids. The DNA for the CDR3 is TGCAGCGTTGTAGGTAGCGGGAGCTACAATGAGCAGTTCTTC. It yields the protein CSVVGSGSYNEQFF.

The chain is built from TRBV15 and TRBJ2-7, with 9 nucleotides matching TRBD1. Germline CDR1 and CDR2: LNHNV and YYDKDF (reference sequence). This CDR3 has 14 amino acids. J lost 1 base, V lost 5 bases, and 3 bases had no gene match. This chain's CDR3 is CATSPDRGSYEQYF. The CDR3 coding sequence is TGTGCCACCAGCCCTGACAGGGGGTCCTACGAGCAGTACTTC.

The CDR3 DNA reads as TGTGCCAGCAGTGAACTTACAGCAATAGAGAACACTGAAGCTTTCTTT. Translating gives CASSELTAIENTEAFF. The genes are TRBV6-1 and TRBJ1-1, with unresolved D. The CDR3 contains 16 residues. Germline assignment: CDR1 MNHNS and CDR2 SASEGT. Trimming removed 2 bases from V and 1 base from J, with 14 bases in between.

The rearrangement links TRBV19 to TRBJ1-1, with D hard to call. The CDR3 runs 14 residues. Germline V gives CDR1 LNHDA, CDR2 SQIVND (reference sequence). With 5 bases removed from V and 1 base from J, the gap between germline ends came to 11 bases. Here the CDR3 reads CASSLTHGNTEAFF. The CDR3 DNA is TGTGCCAGTAGTCTTACACATGGGAACACTGAAGCTTTCTTT.

The chain joins TRBV18 to TRBJ2-3; D may be TRBD2 (6 bases). Per germline, CDR1 KGHSH and CDR2 LQKENI. The CDR3 is 16 residues long. The ends were cut back, 1 base at V and 2 bases at J, with 13 bases in the middle. The CDR3 spells CASSPRRAGITDTQYF. DNA for the CDR3: TGTGCCAGCTCACCACGTCGAGCGGGTATCACAGATACGCAGTATTTT.

The rearrangement joins TRBV28 to TRBJ1-1, with 7 nucleotides matching TRBD1. Germline V gives CDR1 MDHEN, CDR2 SYDVKM. With V trimmed by 5 bases and J by 0 bases, 9 bases remained unmatched. The CDR3 loop spans 16 amino acids. In DNA form, the CDR3 reads TGTGCCAGCAGTGGAACACAGGGGTCTATGAACACTGAAGCTTTCTTT. It is translated as CASSGTQGSMNTEAFF.

The genes are TRBV7-9 and TRBJ2-7; D uncertain. Germline V gives CDR1 SEHNR, CDR2 FQNEAQ (reference sequence). Trimming left V 1 base short and J 6 bases short, with 13 bases between. The CDR3 spans 14 residues. For the CDR3, the DNA is TGTGCCAGCAGCTTAGAAGCTCCGCCCTCCGAGCAGTACTTC. Amino acids: CASSLEAPPSEQYF. Using reference TRBV7-9 and TRBJ2-7 for the parts outside the CDR3, the full variable domain is DTGVSQNPRHKITKRGQNVTFRCDPISEHNRLYWYRQTLGQGPEFLTYFQNEAQLEKSRLLSDRFSAERPKGSFSTLEIQRTEQGDSAMYLCASSLEAPPSEQYFGPGTRLTVT.

V gene TRBV7-2 combines with J gene TRBJ1-5; 8 bases are a match to TRBD1. CDR1 and CDR2 from the germline V gene are SGHTA and FQGNSA. After removal of 4 bases from V and 2 bases from J, the junction contained 4 bases not matched to a gene. The CDR3 consists of 15 residues. The CDR3 coding sequence is TGTGCCAGCAGCTCTGGACAGGGTGGCAATCAGCCCCAGCATTTT. This translates into CASSSGQGGNQPQHF.

The table lists this clone with a few counts. V gene TRBV5-4 combines with J gene TRBJ2-1, with a tentative D call TRBD2 (6 bases). Trimming took off 3 bases at V and 0 bases at J, with 13 bases between the two ends. CDR3 length: 16 residues. Germline V gives CDR1 SGHNT, CDR2 YYREEE (reference sequence). The CDR3 DNA reads TGTGCCAGCAGCTCCAGGACTAACCCCTCCTACAATGAGCAGTTCTTC. Its translation is CASSSRTNPSYNEQFF.

The rearrangement uses TRBV28 and TRBJ2-5, with 7 bases that match TRBD1. Judging by the DNA end, TRBJ2-7 fits better; the J call may be wrong. The CDR3 runs 15 residues. Germline lookup yields CDR1 MDHEN and CDR2 SYDVKM. The CDR3 nucleotides read TGTGCCAGCAGTTTGGACGTAGGGGGCCCATACGAGCAGTACTTC. This sequence encodes CASSLDVGGPYEQYF.

The chain recombines TRBV5-1 with TRBJ1-2; TRBD1 matches at 8 bases. The CDR3 extends over 18 amino acids. V lost 1 base, J lost 4 bases, and 15 bases stayed unmatched. The germline gives CDR1 SGHRS, CDR2 YFSETQ. As DNA, the CDR3 is TGCGCCAGCAGCTTGCGCCCCGGACAGGGTGGGAAGGGCTATGGCTACACCTTC. Translated: CASSLRPGQGGKGYGYTF.

CDR3 in DNA: TGTGCCAGCAGTTTACTAGGGGGCGCGGGCAATCAGCCCCAGCATTTT. This sequence encodes CASSLLGGAGNQPQHF. The J gene is TRBJ1-5, the V gene TRBV27, with 7 bases lining up with TRBD1. The CDR3 contains 16 residues. With V trimmed by 2 bases and J by 2 bases, 6 bases remained unmatched. Germline assignment: CDR1 MNHEY and CDR2 SMNVEV (reference sequence).

The rearrangement links TRBV29-1 to TRBJ2-1, with 11 bases fitting TRBD2. This CDR3 comprises 15 residues. The V and J ends lost 2 bases and 6 bases, in that order; junction bases with no gene match: 6. Germline CDR1 reads SQVTM; CDR2 reads ANQGSEA. This CDR3 is CSVEPTSGRGNEQFF. CDR3 sequence (DNA): TGCAGCGTTGAACCAACTAGCGGGAGAGGCAATGAGCAGTTCTTC.

The chain has TRBV10-1 and TRBJ2-7; 10 positions agree with TRBD2. The CDR3 extends over 14 amino acids. Unmatched junction bases numbered 10, after V lost 8 bases and J lost 6 bases. Per germline, CDR1 WNHNN and CDR2 SYGVQD (reference sequence). CDR3: CASGGSGRGGEQYF. DNA of the CDR3: TGCGCCAGCGGGGGAAGCGGGAGGGGAGGCGAGCAGTACTTC.

The V gene is TRBV7-9, the J gene TRBJ2-1; D may be TRBD2 (6 bases). Germline CDR1 reads SEHNR; CDR2 reads FQNEAQ (reference sequence). The CDR3 totals 13 residues. V was shortened by 8 bases and J by 6 bases, with 14 bases between the two germline ends. CDR3 in amino acids: CASHPRDFNEQFF. CDR3 DNA sequence: TGTGCCAGCCATCCCCGGGACTTCAATGAGCAGTTCTTC.

The chain carries TRBV7-6 and TRBJ2-1; 13 nucleotides match TRBD2. Trimming cost V 4 bases and J 3 bases; bases outside gene matches: 9. Looked up from germline, CDR1 is SGHVS and CDR2 is FNYEAQ. The CDR3 spans 18 residues. CDR3 nucleotide sequence: TGTGCCAGCAGCTCTACTAGCGGGAGGGCCCAAGGCTACAATGAGCAGTTCTTC. Translating it yields CASSSTSGRAQGYNEQFF.

This chain joins TRBV10-1 and TRBJ1-3, with TRBD1 matching 7 bases. The length of the CDR3 is 15 residues. Trimming cost V 6 bases and J 0 bases; bases outside gene matches: 5. CDR1 WNHNN and CDR2 SYGVQD come from the germline V gene (reference sequence). Here the CDR3 reads CASRPGTASGNTIYF. CDR3 DNA: TGCGCCAGCAGGCCCGGGACAGCCTCTGGAAACACCATATATTTT.

This clone has a handful of counts. CDR3 loop: CASSEVAGGYEQYF. The CDR3 DNA reads TGTGCCAGCAGTGAAGTAGCGGGGGGCTACGAGCAGTACTTC. The genes are TRBV2 and TRBJ2-7, with TRBD2 matching over 10 bases. Germline CDR1 SNHLY, CDR2 FYNNEI. The CDR3 has 14 amino acids. The V gene end was trimmed by 1 base and the J gene end by 3 bases; junction bases not matched to a gene: 0.